The 26 T cell receptor beta chains reported below all come from one sample, sequenced in a study of response to subunit inactivated influenza vaccine. TCRdb recomputed calls from the RT-PCR reads with MiXCR, one row per CDR3 protein. The sample lists roughly 700,000 distinct CDR3 sequences, approximately 13% occurring once. The source was PBMCs from blood, collected roughly 2 weeks before vaccination. These receptors were collected from a man aged 45 to 65 who received an inactivated influenza vaccine.

The chain has TRBV6-1 and TRBJ2-6; D is perhaps TRBD2 (6 bases). Trimming removed 7 bases from V and 0 bases from J, with 13 bases in between. The CDR3 covers 16 residues. CDR1 and CDR2 from the germline V gene are MNHNS and SASEGT. Written as DNA, the CDR3 is TGTGCCAGCACCCGGGAGCCTTACTCTGGGGCCAACGTCCTGACTTTC. This sequence encodes CASTREPYSGANVLTF.

This chain uses TRBV19 with TRBJ2-7, with a tentative D call TRBD1 (5 bases). The CDR3 spans 14 residues. Germline values: CDR1 LNHDA, CDR2 SQIVND (reference sequence). The V end lost 10 bases, the J end lost 5 bases, and 21 bases lay between the germline ends. CDR3 amino acids: CANLPDQGFHEQYF. Here the CDR3 DNA reads TGTGCCAATCTTCCGGACCAGGGCTTCCACGAGCAGTACTTC. The full variable domain, in which reference TRBV19 and TRBJ2-7 provide the parts outside the CDR3, is DGGITQSPKYLFRKEGQNVTLSCEQNLNHDAMYWYRQDPGQGLRLIYYSQIVNDFQKGDIAEGYSVSREKKESFPLTVTSAQKNPTAFYLCANLPDQGFHEQYFGPGTRLTVT.

This clonotype occurred a few times. The rearrangement links TRBV5-6 to TRBJ2-3; 12 bases align to TRBD2. V shed 3 bases and J 3 bases; nucleotides not matched to a gene: 8. This CDR3 is built from 17 residues. Germline V lookup: CDR1 SGHDT, CDR2 YYEEEE. The CDR3 bases are TGTGCCAGCAGCTCGGGACTAGCGGGTCTTCTGACAGATACGCAGTATTTT. It yields the protein CASSSGLAGLLTDTQYF.

The chain has TRBV11-2 and TRBJ1-2, with D tentatively TRBD1 (6 bases). The CDR3 runs to 14 residues. Germline CDR1 reads SGHAT; CDR2 reads FQNNGV. The V and J ends lost 6 bases and 4 bases respectively, with 15 bases between them. The CDR3 here is CASRGGGSGYGYTF. In nucleotides, the CDR3 is TGTGCCAGCAGGGGAGGGGGTTCGGGCTATGGCTACACCTTC.

In this sample, this clonotype turned up many times. The chain joins TRBV24-1 to TRBJ2-2, with D perhaps given as TRBD1 or TRBD2 (5 bases each). Germline assignment: CDR1 KGHDR and CDR2 SFDVKD. The CDR3 length is 16 residues. The V end lost 1 base, the J end lost 4 bases, and 12 bases lay between the germline ends. CDR3 region: CATSDLSGPRTGELFF. CDR3 nucleotides: TGTGCCACCAGTGATTTATCGGGGCCGCGCACCGGGGAGCTGTTTTTT.

V usage is TRBV7-9 and J usage is TRBJ2-7; 11 nucleotides line up with TRBD1. CDR1 SEHNR and CDR2 FQNEAQ come from the germline V gene (reference sequence). V dropped 5 bases and J dropped 6; count of bases not matched to a gene: 9. The CDR3 covers 15 residues. CDR3 protein: CASSPRRTGGSEQYF. CDR3 in DNA: TGTGCCAGCAGCCCCCGACGGACAGGGGGCTCCGAGCAGTACTTC. The entire variable domain, with the rest obtained from reference TRBV7-9 and TRBJ2-7, is as follows: DTGVSQNPRHKITKRGQNVTFRCDPISEHNRLYWYRQTLGQGPEFLTYFQNEAQLEKSRLLSDRFSAERPKGSFSTLEIQRTEQGDSAMYLCASSPRRTGGSEQYFGPGTRLTVT.

The table lists this clonotype with many counts. The chain carries TRBV5-1 and TRBJ2-7, with 14 bases fitting TRBD2. The germline V gene encodes CDR1 SGHRS and CDR2 YFSETQ. V lost 4 bases and J lost 2; bases outside the gene matches: 20. The CDR3 is 21 amino acids. CDR3 nucleotide sequence: TGCGCCAGCAGCCCCGGACGGAGCTCGGGACTAGCGGGGGTACTTACCTACGAGCAGTACTTC. Protein sequence: CASSPGRSSGLAGVLTYEQYF.

This rearrangement joins TRBV18 to TRBJ1-3, with 8 bases aligning to TRBD1. The CDR3 runs to 15 residues. CDR1 and CDR2 from the germline V gene are KGHSH and LQKENI. The V segment lost 3 bases and the J segment 4 bases; nucleotides outside the gene matches: 5. The CDR3 sequence: CASSPLGQVGNTIYF. Here the CDR3 DNA reads TGTGCCAGCTCACCCTTGGGACAGGTCGGAAACACCATATATTTT.

The V call is TRBV4-1, the J call TRBJ2-4, with 9 bases lining up with TRBD1. CDR1 is MGHRA and CDR2 is YSYEKL in the germline V gene. This CDR3 comprises 17 residues. The J segment lost 1 base and the V segment lost 4 bases, leaving 8 bases of the junction unmatched. The CDR3: CASSRPRDREAKNIQYF. The CDR3 DNA sequence: TGCGCCAGCAGCCGCCCCCGGGACAGGGAGGCCAAAAACATTCAGTACTTC.

In its sample, this clonotype was seen a few times. The J gene is TRBJ2-7, the V gene TRBV27; a possible D gene is TRBD1 (6 bases). This CDR3 comprises 13 residues. Trimming took 4 bases from V and 4 from J, leaving 11 bases between them. CDR1 and CDR2 (germline): MNHEY, SMNVEV (reference sequence). This CDR3 is CASSYLTGYEQYF. The DNA for the CDR3 is TGTGCCAGCAGTTACCTAACAGGGTACGAGCAGTACTTC.

DNA of the CDR3: TGTGCCAGCAGTTTTGGGTCAGGGTTATACAATGAGCAGTTCTTC. It specifies CASSFGSGLYNEQFF. The chain uses TRBV12-3 or TRBV12-4 and TRBJ2-1, with D tentatively TRBD1 (5 bases). V was shortened by 3 bases and J by 4 bases, with 13 bases between the two germline ends. The CDR3 extends over 15 amino acids.

This clonotype was seen ten or more times. V and J are TRBV5-1 and TRBJ1-5, with 8 bases fitting TRBD1. Germline CDR1 is SGHRS and CDR2 is YFSETQ. CDR3 length: 15 residues. The ends lost 1 base at V and 4 bases at J; junction bases unmatched: 4. CDR3 residues: CASSLKTGGNQPQHF. Here the CDR3 DNA reads TGCGCCAGCAGCTTGAAAACAGGGGGAAATCAGCCCCAGCATTTT. Filled out from reference TRBV5-1 and TRBJ1-5, the complete variable domain reads KAGVTQTPRYLIKTRGQQVTLSCSPISGHRSVSWYQQTPGQGLQFLFEYFSETQRNKGNFPGRFSGRQFSNSRSEMNVSTLELGDSALYLCASSLKTGGNQPQHFGDGTRLSIL.

V and J are TRBV29-1 and TRBJ2-7; 7 nucleotides match TRBD1. The CDR3 sequence is 12 residues long. Germline V gene lookup returns CDR1 SQVTM and CDR2 ANQGSEA. The CDR3 region is CRGRDSLLEQYF. The DNA of the CDR3 is TGCAGGGGCCGGGACAGCCTGCTCGAGCAGTACTTC.

The chain joins TRBV5-1 to TRBJ2-2, with D perhaps TRBD1 or TRBD2 (5 bases each). The CDR3 sequence is 14 residues long. Trimming took 3 bases from V and 1 from J, leaving 7 bases between them. Germline CDR1 reads SGHRS; CDR2 reads YFSETQ. The CDR3 loop is CASSWGRNTGELFF. The CDR3 coding sequence is TGCGCCAGCAGCTGGGGACGGAACACCGGGGAGCTGTTTTTT.

This clonotype was counted many times. V is TRBV5-1 and J is TRBJ2-5, with 12 positions matching TRBD2. From germline, CDR1 is SGHRS and CDR2 YFSETQ. V lost 2 bases, J lost 5 bases, and 10 bases stayed unmatched. The CDR3 totals 17 residues. In nucleotides, the CDR3 is TGCGCCAGCAGCTTCTCGACTAGCGGGAGTGGATTTGAGACCCAGTACTTC. It translates to CASSFSTSGSGFETQYF.

This clonotype came up a few times. CDR3 residues: CASSLGPEYEQYF. The CDR3 DNA is TGTGCCAGCAGCTTAGGTCCCGAGTACGAGCAGTACTTC. This sequence joins TRBV11-2 and TRBJ2-7; D gene uncertain. This CDR3 has 13 amino acids. Per germline, CDR1 SGHAT and CDR2 FQNNGV. Trimming removed 1 base at V and 4 bases at J, with 8 bases between.

This clonotype was observed at least ten times. The rearrangement links TRBV4-3 to TRBJ2-2; a possible D gene is TRBD2 (6 bases). The germline V gene encodes CDR1 LGHNA and CDR2 YSLEER. CDR3 size: 15 residues. V dropped 3 bases and J dropped 5 bases, with 13 bases sitting between them. CDR3 loop: CASSQFRGGTGELFF. The CDR3 nucleotides read TGCGCCAGCAGCCAGTTTAGGGGAGGAACCGGGGAGCTGTTTTTT.

This clonotype showed up just a few times. The V gene is TRBV20-1, the J gene TRBJ2-1, with unresolved D. The germline V gene has CDR1 DFQATT and CDR2 SNEGSKA (reference sequence). This CDR3 is built from 12 residues. V shed 1 base and J shed 7 bases, with 8 bases lying between them. CDR3 sequence (DNA): TGCAGTGCTAGAGGGTGGGGAAATGAGCAGTTCTTC. It is translated as CSARGWGNEQFF.

This clonotype was seen a handful of times. The rearrangement links TRBV7-9 to TRBJ2-1; TRBD2 agrees at 9 bases. With V trimmed by 0 bases and J by 15 bases, 6 bases remained unmatched. From germline, CDR1 is SEHNR and CDR2 FQNEAQ (reference sequence). CDR3 length equals 13 residues. The CDR3 here is CASSLAQAGGSFF. DNA for the CDR3: TGTGCCAGCAGCTTAGCGCAAGCGGGGGGCTCGTTCTTC.

This chain links TRBV6-4 with TRBJ2-1; 8 nucleotides line up with TRBD2. Trimming at V came to 2 bases and at J to 6 bases, leaving 9 bases not matched to a gene. The length of the CDR3 is 16 residues. From germline, CDR1 is MRHNA and CDR2 SNTAGT. The CDR3: CASSDQRTSISNEQFF. The CDR3 DNA reads as TGTGCCAGCAGTGACCAAAGGACTAGCATTTCCAATGAGCAGTTCTTC.

V usage is TRBV11-2 and J usage is TRBJ2-1; either TRBD1 or TRBD2 may supply D (5 bases each). V lost 6 bases, J lost 4 bases, and 25 bases lay in between. Germline V gene sequence: CDR1 SGHAT, CDR2 FQNNGV. The CDR3 contains 18 residues. CDR3 nucleotide sequence: TGTGCCAGCAGAATCGCTTGGGGCGGGCGGCACCGTTACAATGAGCAGTTCTTC. Protein product: CASRIAWGGRHRYNEQFF. The variable domain in full, with the rest retrieved from reference TRBV11-2 and TRBJ2-1, is EAGVAQSPRYKIIEKRQSVAFWCNPISGHATLYWYQQILGQGPKLLIQFQNNGVVDDSQLPKDRFSAERLKGVDSTLKIQPAKLEDSAVYLCASRIAWGGRHRYNEQFFGPGTRLTVL.

This clonotype was detected only a few times. The chain combines TRBV15 with TRBJ2-4; tentative D call: TRBD1 (5 bases). Trimming took 2 bases from V and 0 from J, leaving 8 bases between them. The germline gives CDR1 LNHNV, CDR2 YYDKDF (reference sequence). The CDR3 is made up of 15 amino acids. The chain's CDR3 is CATSRLDRAKNIQYF. Here the CDR3 DNA reads TGTGCCACCAGCAGACTAGACAGAGCCAAAAACATTCAGTACTTC.

This clonotype has just a few counts. V and J are TRBV27 and TRBJ2-7; D might be TRBD1 (6 bases). Trimming shortened V by 4 bases and J by 4 bases, and 11 bases separated the two germline ends. The CDR3 has 13 amino acids. Germline V CDR1 and CDR2: MNHEY, SMNVEV (reference sequence). CDR3 region: CASSSWDKYEQYF. The CDR3 DNA is TGTGCCAGCAGTTCCTGGGACAAATACGAGCAGTACTTC.

The chain joins TRBV20-1 to TRBJ2-3; TRBD1 might be the D (5 bases). The CDR3 length is 16 residues. V lost 7 bases and J lost 4, with 24 bases in between. The germline gives CDR1 DFQATT, CDR2 SNEGSKA (reference sequence). The CDR3 bases are TGCAGTGTTACAGGAGCCAAGGGTTTTGTGGCAGATACGCAGTATTTT. Its translation: CSVTGAKGFVADTQYF.

This CDR3 reads CSAGDAGGITDTQYF. The DNA of the CDR3 is TGCAGTGCTGGTGACGCGGGGGGCATCACAGATACGCAGTATTTT. V gene TRBV20-1 combines with J gene TRBJ2-3; 8 nucleotides align to TRBD2. CDR1 is DFQATT, CDR2 SNEGSKA, per germline (reference sequence). The CDR3 runs 15 residues. The J segment lost 2 bases and the V segment lost 5 bases, leaving 9 bases of the junction unmatched.

This clonotype came up a few times. This sequence joins TRBV6-1 and TRBJ1-2; D is ambiguous. This CDR3 is 14 amino acids long. The ends were cut back, 0 bases at V and 6 bases at J, with 11 bases in the middle. Germline loops: CDR1 MNHNS, CDR2 SASEGT. CDR3 DNA sequence: TGTGCCAGCAGTGAAGCAGTCATGGCGGATGGCTACACCTTC. Its protein product is CASSEAVMADGYTF.